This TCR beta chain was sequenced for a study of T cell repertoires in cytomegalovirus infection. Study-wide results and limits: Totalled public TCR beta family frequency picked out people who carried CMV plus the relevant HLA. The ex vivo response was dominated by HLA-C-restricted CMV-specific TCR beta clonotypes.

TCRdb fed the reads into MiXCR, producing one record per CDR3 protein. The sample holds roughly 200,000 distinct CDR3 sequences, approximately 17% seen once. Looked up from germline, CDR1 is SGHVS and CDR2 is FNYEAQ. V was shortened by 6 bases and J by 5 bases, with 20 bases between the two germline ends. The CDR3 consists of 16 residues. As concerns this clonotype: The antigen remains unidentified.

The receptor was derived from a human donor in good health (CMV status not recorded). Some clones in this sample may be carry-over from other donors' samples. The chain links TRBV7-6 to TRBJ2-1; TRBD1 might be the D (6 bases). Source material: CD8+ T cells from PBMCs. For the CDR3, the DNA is TGTGCCAGCAGTCAAGGGTGGGGGCTGAGCGACAATGAGCAGTTCTTC. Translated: CASSQGWGLSDNEQFF.